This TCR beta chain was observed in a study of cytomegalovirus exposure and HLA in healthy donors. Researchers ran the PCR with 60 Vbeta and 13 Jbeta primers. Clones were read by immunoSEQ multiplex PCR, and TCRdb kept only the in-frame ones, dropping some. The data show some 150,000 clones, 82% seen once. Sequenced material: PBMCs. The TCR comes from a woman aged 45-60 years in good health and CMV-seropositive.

The CDR3 coding sequence is TGCGCCAGCAGCTCCCCTATCGCAGGGGGCCAAAACATTCAGTACTTC. Its translation is CASSSPIAGGQNIQYF. The V call is TRBV5-1, the J call TRBJ2-4; 8 positions agree with TRBD1. This CDR3 region has 16 residues. V lost 3 bases and J lost 5; bases outside the gene matches: 10. The germline V gene encodes CDR1 SGHRS and CDR2 YFSETQ.